A selection of T cell receptor beta chains follows, all from one sample in a study of blood T cell repertoires in COVID-19. Libraries were prepared by immunoSEQ multiplex PCR; TCRdb keeps only in-frame clonotypes and omits some of them. The table has 50,000 to 70,000 clones, about 76% seen once. The sample consisted of peripheral blood. The source is a man aged 45-60 years with active or convalescent COVID-19. CDR3s include the opening cysteine and the closing phenylalanine or tryptophan. Fields, in order: D gene, clone size, V gene, J gene, CDR3 DNA, CDR3 protein. D genes are given only for firm matches. Only part of the rows carry a size: once, few, many, or a class if the clone is expanded.

.	.	TRBV27	TRBJ1-2	TGTGCCAGCAGCCTCTCCCTCAGTGCTAACTATGGCTACACCTTC	CASSLSLSANYGYTF
.	.	TRBV6-1	TRBJ2-3	TGTGCCAGCAGTGAAGACCAGGGCCGCGATACGCAGTATTTT	CASSEDQGRDTQYF
TRBD2	.	TRBV10-3	TRBJ2-3	TGTGCCGCGCAGGGGCTACTAGCGGGAGGGAGGGATACGCAGTATTTT	CAAQGLLAGGRDTQYF
.	.	TRBV12-5	TRBJ2-1	TGTGCTAGTGGTTTGGAAGTGCAGGGGTACAATGAGCAGTTCTTC	CASGLEVQGYNEQFF
.	few	TRBV21-1	TRBJ1-2	TGTGCCAGCAGCAACTGTGCAGACAGGGATGGCTACACCTTC	CASSNCADRDGYTF
TRBD2	once	TRBV10-1	TRBJ2-5	TGCGCCAGCAGTCCTAGCGGGGGGTCAAGGGAGACCCAGTACTTC	CASSPSGGSRETQYF
.	few	TRBV30	TRBJ1-6	TGTGCCTGGAGTTCCGGGTTAAATTCACCCCTCCACTTT	CAWSSGLNSPLHF
.	.	TRBV19	TRBJ1-3	TGTGCCAGTAGTAGGATCGGGGATGATGGAAACACCATATATTTT	CASSRIGDDGNTIYF
.	few	TRBV6-5	TRBJ1-3	TGTGCCAGCAGCGCCGGGAGAAGCTCTGGAAACACCATATATTTT	CASSAGRSSGNTIYF
TRBD2	.	TRBV29-1	TRBJ2-3	TGCAGCGTTGTTCCTAGCGGCCGGAATACGCAGTATTTT	CSVVPSGRNTQYF
TRBD1	.	TRBV23-1	TRBJ1-4	TGCGCCAGGCCGGCAGGGGGCGAAAAACTGTTTTTT	CARPAGGEKLFF
.	.	TRBV5-6	TRBJ1-5	TGTGCCAGCAGCTTGGGGGGGCCAAGGGGGCAGCCCCAGCATTTT	CASSLGGPRGQPQHF
.	once	TRBV5-6	TRBJ2-2	TGTGCCAGCAGCACCCGGTACACCGGGGAGCTGTTTTTT	CASSTRYTGELFF
.	once	TRBV27	TRBJ2-3	TGTGCCAGCAGTTCACTAGCTAGTGGGACCGCAGATACGCAGTATTTT	CASSSLASGTADTQYF
.	.	TRBV27	TRBJ2-3	TGTGCCAGCAGTTCTTCTAGCACAGATACGCAGTATTTT	CASSSSSTDTQYF
TRBD1	.	TRBV27	TRBJ1-1	TGTGCCAGCATTAGAGGGGGCCCCCTCTACATGAACACTGAAGCTTTCTTT	CASIRGGPLYMNTEAFF
.	once	TRBV28	TRBJ1-1	TGTGCCAGCAGTTTTCAGCGGATGAACACTGAAGCTTTCTTT	CASSFQRMNTEAFF
.	.	TRBV6-5	TRBJ2-3	TGTGCCAGCAGTCAGCGGACCGCCACAGATACGCAGTATTTT	CASSQRTATDTQYF
TRBD1	once	TRBV2	TRBJ2-5	TGTGCCAGCAGTGAAATTGGGACAGCTCAAGAGACCCAGTACTTC	CASSEIGTAQETQYF
TRBD1	.	TRBV30	TRBJ2-7	TGTGCCTGGAGTGAGGGACAGGGCTACGAGCAGTACTTC	CAWSEGQGYEQYF
.	.	TRBV5-1	TRBJ2-7	TGCGCCAGCAGCCCCGACCGAGGAATTTACGAGCAGTACTTC	CASSPDRGIYEQYF
TRBD1	.	TRBV10-3	TRBJ2-1	TGTGCCATCAGTGAATGGGGACAGGGGCCCTACAATGAGCAGTTCTTC	CAISEWGQGPYNEQFF
.	.	TRBV29-1	TRBJ1-3	TGCAGCGTTGAAGAAGTACGGGGGGTTGGAAACACCATATATTTT	CSVEEVRGVGNTIYF
.	.	TRBV19	TRBJ1-1	TGTGCCAGCAATCAACAGATGAACACTGAAGCTTTCTTT	CASNQQMNTEAFF
.	.	TRBV10-3	TRBJ2-5	TGTGCCATCAAGTGGGGACACGGGCAAGAGACCCAGTACTTC	CAIKWGHGQETQYF
.	.	TRBV23-1	TRBJ1-1	TGCGCCAGCAGTCTGGGTAAGGGGTGGACTGAAGCTTTCTTT	CASSLGKGWTEAFF
TRBD2	.	TRBV7-3	TRBJ2-7	TGTGCCAGCAGCCTAGCGGGACTAACGGGCAACGAGCAGTACTTC	CASSLAGLTGNEQYF
TRBD2	few	TRBV6-2/TRBV6-3	TRBJ2-7	TGTGCCAGCAGTTACTCGACTAGCGGGGGAGGTTGGGATCGCTACGAGCAGTACTTC	CASSYSTSGGGWDRYEQYF
TRBD1	.	TRBV6-2/TRBV6-3	TRBJ1-5	TGTGCCAGCAGTTACCGCCGGACAGGAGCTAGCAATCAGCCCCAGCATTTT	CASSYRRTGASNQPQHF
TRBD1	.	TRBV6-6	TRBJ2-3	TGTGCCAGCAGTTCTCCCCAGGGGGCCTTACACGCGCAGTATTTT	CASSSPQGALHAQYF
TRBD1	.	TRBV2	TRBJ1-2	TGTGCCAGCAGTGAGACGGGACAGGGGGCTCGTGGCTACACCTTC	CASSETGQGARGYTF
TRBD1	.	TRBV19	TRBJ2-2	TGTGCCAGTAATCGGGACAGGGGTACCGGGGAGCTGTTTTTT	CASNRDRGTGELFF
TRBD2	.	TRBV30	TRBJ2-2	TGTGCCTGGAGTGTGACCCGCGGGGGGACCGGGGAGCTGTTTTTT	CAWSVTRGGTGELFF
.	once	TRBV10-2	TRBJ2-7	TGCGCCAGCAGTGAGTCGGCAGCGGTTCCCTACGAGCAGTACTTC	CASSESAAVPYEQYF
TRBD2	.	TRBV5-1	TRBJ2-5	TGCGCCAGTTCCCCCCCTAGCGGGATAGAGACCCAGTACTTC	CASSPPSGIETQYF
.	.	TRBV6-5	TRBJ1-1	TGTGCCAGCAGTTACGGCACCGTTAACACTGAAGCTTTCTTT	CASSYGTVNTEAFF
TRBD2	few	TRBV29-1	TRBJ2-7	TGCAGCGTTGCTGGTAGCGGGAATTCCTACGAGCAGTACTTC	CSVAGSGNSYEQYF
.	.	TRBV3-1/TRBV3-2	TRBJ2-5	TGTGCCAGCAGCCAAGAGAATAGCGGACAAGAGACCCAGTACTTC	CASSQENSGQETQYF
TRBD1	.	TRBV2	TRBJ2-2	TGTGCCAGCAGTGTAGGGACAGGGACCGGGGAGCTGTTTTTT	CASSVGTGTGELFF
TRBD2	.	TRBV9	TRBJ2-1	TGTGCCAGCAGCGTAATCGGGGCGGGAGCTCGGAATGAGCAGTTCTTC	CASSVIGAGARNEQFF
.	.	TRBV29-1	TRBJ1-4	TGCAGCGCGCTATGGGGGGTTAATGAAAAACTGTTTTTT	CSALWGVNEKLFF
.	.	TRBV7-2	TRBJ1-2	TGTGCCAGCAGCTTCGGGGATGGCTACACCTTC	CASSFGDGYTF
TRBD1	.	TRBV11-2	TRBJ2-3	TGTGCCAGCAGCGCGGACAGGGGAACAGATACGCAGTATTTT	CASSADRGTDTQYF
.	.	TRBV5-4	TRBJ1-1	TGTGCCAGCAGCTTTGACAGTTTTAACACTGAAGCTTTCTTT	CASSFDSFNTEAFF